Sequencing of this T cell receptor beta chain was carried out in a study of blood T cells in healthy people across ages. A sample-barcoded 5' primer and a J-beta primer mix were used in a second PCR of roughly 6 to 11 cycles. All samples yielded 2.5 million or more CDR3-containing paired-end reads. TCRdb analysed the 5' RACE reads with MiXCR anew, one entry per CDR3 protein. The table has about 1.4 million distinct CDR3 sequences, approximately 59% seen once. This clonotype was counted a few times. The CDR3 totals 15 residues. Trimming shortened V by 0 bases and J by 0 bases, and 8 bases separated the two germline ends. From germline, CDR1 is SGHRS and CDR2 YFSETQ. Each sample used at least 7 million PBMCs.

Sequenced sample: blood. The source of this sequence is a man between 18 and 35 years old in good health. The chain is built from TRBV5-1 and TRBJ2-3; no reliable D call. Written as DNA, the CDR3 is TGCGCCAGCAGCTTGGGCCGAATTAGCACAGATACGCAGTATTTT. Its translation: CASSLGRISTDTQYF.